A single sample is the source of the 6 T cell receptor beta chains below, sequenced in a study of CD8+CD57+ T cells in acquired aplastic anemia. Sequencing was done on patients that had shown CD8+CD57+ cell expansion by flow cytometry. The study profiled TCR beta VDJ and CDR3 using genomic DNA as template. TCRdb ran MiXCR on the reads and lists one entry per CDR3 protein. Of some 98,000 distinct CDR3 sequences detected, roughly 70% appear once; the ten largest clones hold less than 75%. The sample consisted of sorted CD4+, CD8+, or CD8+CD57+ T cells (not recorded which) from PBMCs. The receptors originated from a human donor with aplastic anemia.

The J gene is TRBJ2-1, the V gene TRBV20-1; 10 positions agree with TRBD2. Germline values: CDR1 DFQATT, CDR2 SNEGSKA (reference sequence). This CDR3 is 15 amino acids long. V lost 4 bases and J lost 4; bases outside the gene matches: 7. The CDR3 loop is CSANTPSGGYNEQFF. The CDR3 DNA reads as TGCAGTGCTAACACGCCTAGCGGGGGATACAATGAGCAGTTCTTC.

CDR3 region: CASSFQSETQYF. CDR3 coding DNA: TGTGCCAGCAGCTTCCAGAGTGAGACCCAGTACTTC. The rearrangement joins TRBV7-9 to TRBJ2-5; no clear D. The V and J ends lost 3 bases and 5 bases respectively, with 7 bases between them. This CDR3 is built from 12 residues. Germline lookup yields CDR1 SEHNR and CDR2 FQNEAQ (reference sequence).

This clonotype was seen only a few times. The chain links TRBV20-1 to TRBJ1-5; no definite D call. The germline V gene has CDR1 DFQATT and CDR2 SNEGSKA (reference sequence). Trimming took off 1 base at V and 5 bases at J, with 6 bases between the two ends. This CDR3 comprises 12 residues. CDR3 DNA: TGCAGTGCTAGAGCTGGTGATCAGCCCCAGCATTTT. Protein: CSARAGDQPQHF.

This chain uses TRBV2 with TRBJ2-7; D is unclear. Trimming left V 2 bases short and J 0 bases short, with 8 bases between. Per the germline V gene, CDR1 is SNHLY and CDR2 is FYNNEI. The CDR3 consists of 14 residues. CDR3 sequence (DNA): TGTGCCAGCAGTGAAACTGTTAACTCCTACGAGCAGTACTTC. The encoded protein is CASSETVNSYEQYF.

V usage is TRBV20-1 and J usage is TRBJ1-2; TRBD1 aligns across 7 bases. The germline V gene has CDR1 DFQATT and CDR2 SNEGSKA (reference sequence). This CDR3 is 14 amino acids long. The ends lost 5 bases at V and 4 bases at J; junction bases unmatched: 10. The CDR3 region is CSAVPSTGFYGYTF. The CDR3 DNA reads TGCAGTGCTGTCCCCTCGACAGGGTTCTATGGCTACACCTTC.

The chain employs TRBV9 and TRBJ2-7; D gene uncertain. Looked up from germline, CDR1 is SGDLS and CDR2 is YYNGEE. The CDR3 is 13 amino acids. The germline V and J ends were trimmed by 0 bases and 4 bases, with 8 bases remaining between them. The CDR3 region is CASSVVPEYEQYF. The CDR3 DNA follows: TGTGCCAGCAGCGTAGTTCCAGAGTACGAGCAGTACTTC.